Below, 17 T cell receptor beta chains from the same sample are listed, as sequenced in a study of breast tumors, draining lymph nodes, adjacent tissues. TCRdb reprocessed the multiplex PCR reads with MiXCR, giving one entry per CDR3 protein. In the table there are 50,000 to 85,000 distinct CDR3 sequences, less than 45% of which are singletons. Source material: breast tumor tissue. The receptor source for this set is a female donor with breast cancer. Some clones in this sample may be carry-over from other donors' samples.

V gene TRBV12-3 or TRBV12-4 combines with J gene TRBJ1-3; no clear D. Trimming removed 3 bases at V and 4 bases at J, with 7 bases between. The CDR3 runs 13 residues. The CDR3 here is CASSFGVGNTIYF. For the CDR3, the DNA is TGTGCCAGCAGTTTCGGGGTCGGAAACACCATATATTTT.

The rearrangement uses TRBV9 and TRBJ1-2; D is perhaps TRBD1 (5 bases). The CDR3 totals 13 residues. Germline loops: CDR1 SGDLS, CDR2 YYNGEE. V was cut by 3 bases and J by 12 bases, with 18 bases left in between. The CDR3 reads CASSGFGASGNTF. CDR3 coding DNA: TGTGCCAGCAGCGGGTTCGGGGCCTCTGGAAACACCTTC.

This clonotype was found many times. V is TRBV6-1 and J is TRBJ1-2; 7 bases are a match to TRBD1. V lost 3 bases and J lost 3; bases outside the gene matches: 7. This CDR3 has 15 amino acids. Germline V lookup: CDR1 MNHNS, CDR2 SASEGT. The CDR3 DNA reads as TGTGCCAGCAGTGAGAGGGGGCGAGAACACTATGGCTACACCTTC. Protein product: CASSERGREHYGYTF.

This clonotype occurred many times. V and J are TRBV2 and TRBJ2-2; perhaps TRBD2 as D (6 bases). Trimming stripped 1 base from V and 1 base from J, with 10 bases between. This CDR3 is built from 16 residues. Per germline, CDR1 SNHLY and CDR2 FYNNEI. The CDR3 nucleotides are TGTGCCAGCAGTGAAGATGGGGGAGGGAACACCGGGGAGCTGTTTTTT. It codes for CASSEDGGGNTGELFF.

The rearrangement joins TRBV10-1 to TRBJ2-7; D is ambiguous. Germline-derived CDR1 and CDR2 are WNHNN and SYGVQD (reference sequence). V was shortened by 0 bases and J by 3 bases, with 9 bases between the two germline ends. The CDR3 is made up of 14 amino acids. The CDR3 sequence: CASSESGEYYEQYF. CDR3 in DNA: TGCGCCAGCAGTGAGTCAGGTGAGTACTACGAGCAGTACTTC.

This clonotype was detected ten times or more. The chain combines TRBV19 with TRBJ1-2, with D uncertain. The CDR3 length is 16 residues. V was clipped by 3 bases and J by 0 bases, with 14 bases between them. Looked up from germline, CDR1 is LNHDA and CDR2 is SQIVND (reference sequence). The CDR3 loop is CASSMVPRQPNYGYTF. The CDR3 DNA follows: TGTGCCAGTAGTATGGTCCCAAGACAACCTAACTATGGCTACACCTTC. Drawing the rest from reference TRBV19 and TRBJ1-2, the complete variable domain is DGGITQSPKYLFRKEGQNVTLSCEQNLNHDAMYWYRQDPGQGLRLIYYSQIVNDFQKGDIAEGYSVSREKKESFPLTVTSAQKNPTAFYLCASSMVPRQPNYGYTFGSGTRLTVV.

This clonotype occurred many times. V gene TRBV20-1 combines with J gene TRBJ1-5, with D possibly TRBD1 on 5 matching bases. The V gene lost 6 bases and the J gene lost 0 bases, with 15 bases spanning the gap. The CDR3 totals 15 residues. Germline values: CDR1 DFQATT, CDR2 SNEGSKA (reference sequence). The CDR3 loop is CSALARDLSNQPQHF. In DNA form, the CDR3 reads TGCAGTGCGCTCGCCCGGGACCTTAGCAATCAGCCCCAGCATTTT.

This clonotype was counted ten times or more. This rearrangement joins TRBV6-6 to TRBJ2-3, with a tentative D call TRBD1 (6 bases). V was trimmed by 1 base and J by 6 bases, leaving 11 bases between them. The CDR3 is 14 residues long. Germline assignment: CDR1 MNHNY and CDR2 SVGAGI (reference sequence). CDR3 protein: CASSYFQGLDTQYF. CDR3 DNA: TGTGCCAGCAGTTACTTCCAGGGGCTGGATACGCAGTATTTT.

This clonotype was recorded at least ten times. The rearrangement joins TRBV2 to TRBJ2-7, with D possibly TRBD2 on 6 matching bases. Trimming pared 4 bases from V and 4 bases from J, leaving 8 bases between. The germline V gene has CDR1 SNHLY and CDR2 FYNNEI. The CDR3 has 12 amino acids. The CDR3 DNA reads as TGTGCCAGCAGTGTTCGGGAGTACGAGCAGTACTTC. This codes for CASSVREYEQYF.

This clonotype was counted at least ten times. The rearrangement joins TRBV19 to TRBJ2-2; D perhaps matches TRBD1 (6 bases). The germline CDR1 and CDR2 sequences are LNHDA and SQIVND (reference sequence). Trimming cost V 4 bases and J 3 bases, with 9 bases left between them. This CDR3 is 14 amino acids long. CDR3 DNA sequence: TGTGCCAGTAGTAGCAGGGGCGACACCGGGGAGCTGTTTTTT. It is translated as CASSSRGDTGELFF.

The chain uses TRBV28 and TRBJ1-4, with no clear D. Germline-derived CDR1 and CDR2 are MDHEN and SYDVKM. The CDR3 covers 16 residues. Trimming removed 1 base from V and 3 bases from J, with 12 bases in between. The CDR3 DNA sequence: TGTGCCAGCAGTTTATACGCAGAAGTCGCTAATGAAAAACTGTTTTTT. It is translated as CASSLYAEVANEKLFF.

This chain connects TRBV7-8 to TRBJ2-3; D might be TRBD2 (5 bases). Germline CDR1 SGHVS, CDR2 FQNEAQ. The CDR3 covers 14 residues. V was clipped by 5 bases and J by 6 bases, with 15 bases between them. CDR3 sequence: CASSPGNSRDTQYF. In DNA, the CDR3 is TGTGCCAGCAGCCCGGGGAATAGTAGGGATACGCAGTATTTT.

By sample share, this clonotype is medium-sized (0.01 to 0.1%). The genes are TRBV10-3 and TRBJ2-3; TRBD2 matches at 7 bases. Trimming removed 7 bases from V and 2 bases from J; junction bases left unmatched: 6. The length of the CDR3 is 14 residues. Germline V gene lookup returns CDR1 ENHRY and CDR2 SYGVKD. The CDR3 region has the DNA TGTGCCATCAAACCAGCGGGATCCACAGATACGCAGTATTTT. This gives the protein CAIKPAGSTDTQYF.

The chain uses TRBV5-6 and TRBJ2-5, with 14 bases aligning to TRBD2. Germline values: CDR1 SGHDT, CDR2 YYEEEE. CDR3 length: 15 amino acids. Germline trimming cut 3 bases from V and 5 bases from J; bases unmatched to any gene: 3. The CDR3 DNA sequence: TGTGCCAGCAGCTCCGGGACTAGCGGGGGTGAGACCCAGTACTTC. Translation gives CASSSGTSGGETQYF.

The rearrangement uses TRBV24-1 and TRBJ2-3; tentative D call: TRBD1 (5 bases). The CDR3 is 16 residues long. The V end was cut by 3 bases, the J end by 2 bases, with 14 bases between. Per germline, CDR1 KGHDR and CDR2 SFDVKD. The CDR3 coding sequence is TGTGCCACCAGTGATGCCGAGAAGGGGATCACAGATACGCAGTATTTT. This sequence encodes CATSDAEKGITDTQYF.

This clonotype occurred many times. This chain joins TRBV10-2 and TRBJ1-2, with TRBD1 matching 7 bases. Per the germline V gene, CDR1 is WSHSY and CDR2 is SAAADI. The ends lost 3 bases at V and 4 bases at J; junction bases unmatched: 2. The CDR3 length is 13 residues. The CDR3 coding sequence is TGCGCCAGCAGTGAAGGGGGCTCCTATGGCTACACCTTC. It specifies CASSEGGSYGYTF.

The chain employs TRBV6-6 and TRBJ1-6, with 7 nucleotides matching TRBD1. J gave up 3 bases and V 2 bases, and 4 bases lay outside the gene matches. CDR3 length equals 16 residues. CDR1 and CDR2 (germline): MNHNY, SVGAGI (reference sequence). CDR3 coding DNA: TGTGCCAGCAGTTACCCAGGGGGTAGCTATAATTCACCCCTCCACTTT. Amino acid sequence: CASSYPGGSYNSPLHF.